The 2 T cell receptor beta chains below all came from one sample that was sequenced in a study of human T cells and chemical hapten exposure. Sample time point: patch test 3, about 24 weeks after DPC sensitization. Treatment given: therapeutic diphenylcyclopropenone sensitization with weekly scalp DPC. TCRdb re-analysed the RACE reads in MiXCR, keeping a single row per CDR3 protein. The table lists 99,000 or so distinct CDR3 sequences, under 40% of them singletons, with 2.5% to 3% in the top ten. The specimen was whole blood, collected in connection with sensitization to the hapten diphenylcyclopropenone (DPC). All receptors derive from a man between 40 and 49 years old with alopecia areata. Some clones in this sample may be carry-over from other donors' samples.

This clonotype was counted between two and nine times. V is TRBV6-4 and J is TRBJ2-3; D might be TRBD1 (6 bases). Per the germline V gene, CDR1 is MRHNA and CDR2 is SNTAGT. The CDR3 covers 15 residues. The germline V and J ends were trimmed by 6 bases and 6 bases, with 19 bases remaining between them. The CDR3 sequence: CASSSTGLITDTQYF. DNA of the CDR3: TGTGCCAGCAGCTCCACAGGGTTGATTACGGATACGCAGTATTTT.

This chain connects TRBV4-1 to TRBJ2-3; no reliable D call. Germline V lookup: CDR1 MGHRA, CDR2 YSYEKL. The V and J ends lost 4 bases and 1 base respectively, with 9 bases between them. The CDR3 covers 14 residues. CDR3 protein: CASSPYGGTDTQYF. The CDR3, as DNA: TGCGCCAGCAGCCCCTATGGGGGCACAGATACGCAGTATTTT.